Presented here are 26 T cell receptor beta chains from one specimen sequenced in a study of blood T cell repertoires in COVID-19. Libraries were prepared by immunoSEQ multiplex PCR; TCRdb keeps only in-frame clonotypes and omits some of them. The sample includes some 130,000 clones, 60% to 75% of them seen just once. The specimen sequenced was peripheral blood. The source is a woman aged 65 to 85 with acute or convalescent COVID-19.

This clone occurred once. V usage is TRBV5-1 and J usage is TRBJ1-3; 8 bases map to TRBD1. Germline CDR1 SGHRS, CDR2 YFSETQ. The CDR3 consists of 15 residues. Trimming took 3 bases from V and 0 from J; bases not matched to a gene: 2. CDR3 coding DNA: TGCGCCAGCAGCTGGACAGGGACCTCTGGAAACACCATATATTTT. It yields the protein CASSWTGTSGNTIYF.

This chain links TRBV5-1 with TRBJ2-3; 10 nucleotides line up with TRBD2. Trimming removed 4 bases from V and 4 bases from J; junction bases left unmatched: 18. CDR1 SGHRS and CDR2 YFSETQ come from the germline V gene. This CDR3 contains 19 residues. CDR3 region: CASSLAPLAGVLGADTQYF. In DNA, the CDR3 is TGCGCCAGCAGCCTGGCGCCCCTAGCGGGGGTTCTTGGCGCAGATACGCAGTATTTT.

The chain has TRBV6-5 and TRBJ2-5, with 9 positions matching TRBD1. CDR3 length equals 15 residues. Per germline, CDR1 MNHEY and CDR2 SVGAGI. V lost 6 bases and J lost 5; bases outside the gene matches: 10. The CDR3 coding sequence is TGTGCCAGCAGAGGGGGACAGGGATTCGGGGAGACCCAGTACTTC. Amino acids: CASRGGQGFGETQYF.

This clone occurred many times. The chain has TRBV28 and TRBJ2-7; 8 bases line up with TRBD1. The CDR3 covers 15 residues. V gave up 3 bases and J gave up 2 bases; unmatched junction bases: 6. Germline CDR1 is MDHEN and CDR2 is SYDVKM. The CDR3 protein is CASSFAGTGAYEQYF. CDR3 coding DNA: TGTGCCAGCAGTTTTGCAGGGACAGGAGCCTACGAGCAGTACTTC.

This clone was found once. This rearrangement joins TRBV2 to TRBJ2-5; TRBD1 agrees at 8 bases. Germline CDR1 SNHLY, CDR2 FYNNEI. V lost 10 bases to trimming and J lost 0 bases; unmatched junction nucleotides: 1. The CDR3 is 12 residues long. Here the CDR3 DNA reads TGTGCCACGGGACAGGACCAAGAGACCCAGTACTTC. Amino acid sequence: CATGQDQETQYF.

The sample holds a few counts of this clone. J is TRBJ2-1 and V is TRBV12-1; TRBD2, the table's D call, was not compared with the DNA. TRBV12-1 is annotated as a pseudogene. This CDR3 spans 14 amino acids. CDR3 residues: CASSFWSSYNEQFF. The CDR3 bases are TGTGCCAGCAGCTTTTGGAGTTCCTACAATGAGCAGTTCTTC.

This clone turned up a few times. This sequence joins TRBV29-1 and TRBJ1-1; 7 nucleotides agree with TRBD1. Germline V CDR1 and CDR2: SQVTM, ANQGSEA. The CDR3 covers 13 residues. DNA for the CDR3: TGCAGTTTCCAGGGGGTAGAGGACACTGAAGCTTTCTTT. Residues: CSFQGVEDTEAFF.

CDR3 protein: CASSLDGTGGALNEQFF. CDR3 in DNA: TGCGCCAGCAGCTTGGATGGGACAGGGGGCGCTTTGAATGAGCAGTTCTTC. The chain carries TRBV5-1 and TRBJ2-1; 12 nucleotides align to TRBD1. V shed 0 bases, J shed 7 bases, and the junction held 8 bases outside the gene matches. CDR3 length: 17 residues. Germline CDR1 and CDR2: SGHRS and YFSETQ.

The V gene is TRBV7-8, the J gene TRBJ2-7, with 9 bases fitting TRBD2. The CDR3 has 14 residues. With 5 bases clipped from V and 6 bases from J, the junction kept 8 bases outside the gene matches. Germline V gives CDR1 SGHVS, CDR2 FQNEAQ. CDR3 region: CASSKIAGEVEQYF. DNA of the CDR3: TGTGCCAGCAGCAAAATAGCGGGAGAGGTCGAGCAGTACTTC.

The chain combines TRBV9 with TRBJ2-3; no reliable D call. Trimming cost V 1 base and J 6 bases, with 9 bases left between them. This CDR3 comprises 13 residues. Germline V gene lookup returns CDR1 SGDLS and CDR2 YYNGEE. The CDR3 nucleotides are TGTGCCAGCAGCGTAAGTCTAACGGATACGCAGTATTTT. As protein: CASSVSLTDTQYF. The full variable domain, its missing parts supplied by reference TRBV9 and TRBJ2-3, is DSGVTQTPKHLITATGQRVTLRCSPRSGDLSVYWYQQSLDQGLQFLIQYYNGEERAKGNILERFSAQQFPDLHSELNLSSLELGDSALYFCASSVSLTDTQYFGPGTRLTVL.

The chain employs TRBV6-5 and TRBJ2-5, with TRBD2 identical over 8 bases. J gave up 3 bases and V 6 bases, and 6 bases lay outside the gene matches. The length of the CDR3 is 14 residues. The germline CDR1 and CDR2 sequences are MNHEY and SVGAGI. This chain's CDR3 is CASRQRGIEETQYF. CDR3 DNA sequence: TGTGCCAGCAGGCAGCGGGGGATAGAAGAGACCCAGTACTTC.

The rearrangement links TRBV11-2 to TRBJ2-2, with D possibly being TRBD1 (5 bases). With 5 bases removed from V and 5 bases from J, the gap between germline ends came to 12 bases. In germline, CDR1 is SGHAT, CDR2 FQNNGV. The CDR3 is 14 amino acids. The CDR3 loop is CASSESRVTGELFF. Written as DNA, the CDR3 is TGTGCCAGCAGCGAATCCAGGGTTACCGGGGAGCTGTTTTTT.

The chain is built from TRBV2 and TRBJ1-6; TRBD1 matches at 10 bases. The CDR3 covers 17 residues. From germline, CDR1 is SNHLY and CDR2 FYNNEI. The ends lost 6 bases at V and 0 bases at J; junction bases unmatched: 5. The chain's CDR3 is CASRGTGESSYNSPLHF. CDR3 in DNA: TGTGCCAGCAGGGGGACAGGGGAAAGCTCCTATAATTCACCCCTCCACTTT.

V and J are TRBV12-3 or TRBV12-4 and TRBJ1-6; the D is unclear. The CDR3 consists of 12 residues. Trimming cost V 3 bases and J 8 bases, with 5 bases left between them. The DNA for the CDR3 is TGTGCCAGCAGTTTTAGTGATTCACCCCTCCACTTT. It codes for CASSFSDSPLHF.

The rearrangement uses TRBV6-5 and TRBJ2-7, with TRBD1 as a possible D gene (6 bases). CDR1 is MNHEY and CDR2 is SVGAGI in the germline V gene. The CDR3 is 14 residues long. Trimming shortened V by 0 bases and J by 3 bases, and 9 bases separated the two germline ends. CDR3 residues: CASSYSGAHYEQYF. The CDR3 DNA reads TGTGCCAGCAGTTACTCGGGGGCCCACTACGAGCAGTACTTC.

The J gene is TRBJ2-7, the V gene TRBV30; D perhaps matches TRBD2 (6 bases). Germline V gene sequence: CDR1 GTSNPN, CDR2 SVGIG (reference sequence). The V end was cut by 0 bases, the J end by 1 base, with 16 bases between. The CDR3 spans 16 residues. The CDR3 DNA sequence: TGTGCCTGGAGTGTACGGGAGACAGAGATATCCTACGAGCAGTACTTC. Protein: CAWSVRETEISYEQYF.

The chain has TRBV9 and TRBJ2-3; 7 bases match TRBD2. After removal of 2 bases from V and 1 base from J, the junction contained 7 bases not matched to a gene. In germline, CDR1 is SGDLS, CDR2 YYNGEE. The CDR3 extends over 16 amino acids. The CDR3: CASSVGLSGGTDTQYF. CDR3 nucleotides: TGTGCCAGCAGCGTTGGACTGAGCGGGGGCACAGATACGCAGTATTTT.

The rearrangement links TRBV6-1 to TRBJ1-2; D not certain. V was clipped by 0 bases and J by 2 bases, with 10 bases between them. The germline gives CDR1 MNHNS, CDR2 SASEGT. CDR3 length: 15 amino acids. Here the CDR3 DNA reads TGTGCCAGCAGTGAAGCGCCGGGAAAAAACTATGGCTACACCTTC. It translates to CASSEAPGKNYGYTF.

The V gene is TRBV29-1, the J gene TRBJ2-1; TRBD1 matches at 9 bases. V lost 5 bases, J lost 7 bases, and 6 bases stayed unmatched. The germline V gene encodes CDR1 SQVTM and CDR2 ANQGSEA. This CDR3 contains 13 residues. The CDR3 here is CSVRGQGVNEQFF. Written as DNA, the CDR3 is TGCAGCGTTAGGGGACAGGGTGTGAATGAGCAGTTCTTC.

V usage is TRBV9 and J usage is TRBJ2-2, with TRBD2 identical over 10 bases. The CDR3 is made up of 16 amino acids. Per the germline V gene, CDR1 is SGDLS and CDR2 is YYNGEE. V lost 2 bases, J lost 5 bases, and 6 bases stayed unmatched. The CDR3 DNA reads as TGTGCCAGCAGCGTCGGGACGACTAGCGGGACCGGGGAGCTGTTTTTT. Translated, it gives CASSVGTTSGTGELFF.

The chain employs TRBV6-6 and TRBJ1-2, with 11 bases that match TRBD1. The trim removed 6 bases at V and 9 bases at J, leaving 3 bases unmatched. CDR1 MNHNY and CDR2 SVGAGI come from the germline V gene (reference sequence). The CDR3 consists of 12 residues. This chain's CDR3 is CASRGDRGSYTF. Here the CDR3 DNA reads TGTGCCAGCAGGGGGGACAGGGGGAGCTACACCTTC.

The J gene is TRBJ1-2, the V gene TRBV7-9, with D perhaps matching TRBD1 (6 bases). The V and J ends lost 6 bases and 4 bases respectively, with 15 bases between them. Germline V gene sequence: CDR1 SEHNR, CDR2 FQNEAQ (reference sequence). There are 14 residues in the CDR3. The CDR3 DNA reads as TGTGCCAGCAGTCGTAGACAGGCTCGCTATGGCTACACCTTC. It encodes CASSRRQARYGYTF.

CDR3 sequence: CASSAGTGIYNEQFF. CDR3 nucleotide sequence: TGCGCCAGCAGCGCCGGGACAGGGATCTACAATGAGCAGTTCTTC. The V and J genes are TRBV5-1 and TRBJ2-1; 9 nucleotides align to TRBD1. The trim removed 4 bases at V and 3 bases at J, leaving 5 bases unmatched. Per the germline V gene, CDR1 is SGHRS and CDR2 is YFSETQ. The CDR3 extends over 15 amino acids.

The table lists this clone with a count of one. This chain joins TRBV7-9 and TRBJ1-4; D is possibly TRBD1 (5 bases). The CDR3 has 14 residues. With 4 bases removed from V and 8 bases from J, the gap between germline ends came to 14 bases. CDR1 and CDR2 from the germline V gene are SEHNR and FQNEAQ (reference sequence). The CDR3 sequence: CASSSQSGDEKLFF. The CDR3 region has the DNA TGTGCCAGCAGCTCACAGTCGGGGGACGAAAAACTGTTTTTT. The whole variable domain, remainder taken from reference TRBV7-9 and TRBJ1-4, is DTGVSQNPRHKITKRGQNVTFRCDPISEHNRLYWYRQTLGQGPEFLTYFQNEAQLEKSRLLSDRFSAERPKGSFSTLEIQRTEQGDSAMYLCASSSQSGDEKLFFGSGTQLSVL.

This chain links TRBV27 with TRBJ2-5; TRBD1 aligns across 10 bases. Per germline, CDR1 MNHEY and CDR2 SMNVEV (reference sequence). The junction had 10 bases not matched to a gene; V was cut back by 6 bases and J by 6 bases. The CDR3 sequence is 15 residues long. CDR3 in amino acids: CASSSSTGGLKTQYF. In nucleotides, the CDR3 is TGTGCCAGCAGCTCTTCGACAGGGGGCCTGAAGACCCAGTACTTC.

A few counts support this clone. V usage is TRBV19 and J usage is TRBJ1-2; 7 nucleotides match TRBD1. Per the germline V gene, CDR1 is LNHDA and CDR2 is SQIVND (reference sequence). V shed 6 bases and J 3 bases; nucleotides not matched to a gene: 13. CDR3 size: 16 residues. The CDR3 loop reads CASRPGQFLLDYGYTF. For the CDR3, the DNA is TGTGCCAGTAGACCGGGACAGTTTCTTCTGGACTATGGCTACACCTTC.